This T cell receptor beta chain is drawn from a study of T cell responses to AZD1222 COVID-19 vaccine. Whole-study context: Second-dose intervals near 4 or 12 weeks were combined.

General study results and limits: In the spike-specific TCR repertoire, nearly half reportedly target unmutated variant regions. Sampling that yielded the repertoires occurred only after the peak T cell response. Spike-wide coverage was observed for vaccine-associated CD4 TCRs, with dominant responses at 160-218 and 743-854.

Clones were sequenced by immunoSEQ multiplex PCR, and TCRdb holds only the in-frame ones, with some missing. The profile covers approximately 97,000 clones, with 80% to 85% appearing a single time and over 15% taken by the ten largest. With respect to this clone: The target antigen is unknown.

Trimming pared 3 bases from V and 9 bases from J, leaving 15 bases between. The CDR3 is made up of 15 amino acids. The germline V gene encodes CDR1 MNHNS and CDR2 SASEGT. The chain has TRBV6-1 and TRBJ1-6; weak D call: TRBD1 (6 bases). The clonotype comes from an adult in good health. The source was peripheral blood, collected on day 0 of AZD1222 vaccination. The CDR3 nucleotides read TGTGCCAGCAGTGATCGGGGGCAGTCCGGTTCACCCCTCCACTTT. The encoded protein is CASSDRGQSGSPLHF.